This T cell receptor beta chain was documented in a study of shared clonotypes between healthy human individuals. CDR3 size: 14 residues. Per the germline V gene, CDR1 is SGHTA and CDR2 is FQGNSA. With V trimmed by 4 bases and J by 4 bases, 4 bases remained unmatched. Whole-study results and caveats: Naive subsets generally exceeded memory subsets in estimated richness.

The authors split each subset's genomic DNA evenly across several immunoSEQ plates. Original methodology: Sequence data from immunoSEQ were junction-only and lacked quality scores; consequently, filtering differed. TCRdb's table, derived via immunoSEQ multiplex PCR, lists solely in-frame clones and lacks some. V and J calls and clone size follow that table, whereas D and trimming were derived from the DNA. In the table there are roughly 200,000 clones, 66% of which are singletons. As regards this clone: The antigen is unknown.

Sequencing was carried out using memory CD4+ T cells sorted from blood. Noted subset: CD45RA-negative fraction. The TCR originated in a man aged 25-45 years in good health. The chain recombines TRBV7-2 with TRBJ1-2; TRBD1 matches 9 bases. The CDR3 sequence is CASSYGQGLYGYTF. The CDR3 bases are TGTGCCAGCAGCTACGGACAGGGGCTCTATGGCTACACCTTC.